These 16 T cell receptor beta chains originate from one sample sequenced in a study of T-cell memory formation after mild COVID-19. A single record per CDR3 protein comes from TCRdb applying MiXCR to the 5' RACE reads. The sample consists of roughly 560,000 distinct CDR3 sequences, about a fifth of them appearing once. Input material: PBMCs or a T cell subset sorted from them (not recorded which). These receptors originate from an adult woman who had mild COVID-19 (a few samples of this study predate the infection). Cell type and time point are not known.

At least ten counts were recorded for this clonotype. An end of the junction differs from the germline gene, which may be a read error. The V call is TRBV5-1, the J call TRBJ2-7; 7 nucleotides match TRBD1. CDR1 SGHRS and CDR2 YFSETQ come from the germline V gene. The CDR3 extends over 12 amino acids. CDR3 sequence (DNA): TGTGCCAGCAGCTCACAGGGGTACGAGCAGTACTTC. Amino acid sequence: CASSSQGYEQYF.

The rearrangement joins TRBV20-1 to TRBJ1-3, with D perhaps matching TRBD1 (6 bases). Trimming removed 5 bases at V and 4 bases at J, with 18 bases between. There are 15 residues in the CDR3. Germline values: CDR1 DFQATT, CDR2 SNEGSKA (reference sequence). The CDR3, as DNA: TGCAGTGCTCCTATCCCTGCGGGACAAGGAAACACCATATATTTT. As protein: CSAPIPAGQGNTIYF.

The chain is built from TRBV4-2 and TRBJ2-7, with D possibly called TRBD1 or TRBD2 (5 bases each). The CDR3 runs to 16 residues. The V gene lost 0 bases and the J gene lost 0 bases, with 12 bases spanning the gap. The germline V gene has CDR1 LGHNA and CDR2 YNFKEQ. The CDR3, as DNA: TGTGCCAGCAGCCAAGATTTCTCGGGGACCTCCTACGAGCAGTACTTC. It encodes CASSQDFSGTSYEQYF.

This chain connects TRBV12-3 or TRBV12-4 to TRBJ1-5; D is unclear. There are 15 residues in the CDR3. The germline V and J ends were trimmed by 3 bases and 5 bases, with 14 bases remaining between them. For the CDR3, the DNA is TGTGCCAGCAGTTTCCTAGGGATCCCCTATCAGCCCCAGCATTTT. It is translated as CASSFLGIPYQPQHF.

The chain uses TRBV7-8 and TRBJ1-5, with D tentatively TRBD1 (5 bases). Between the trimmed V and J ends, which lost 0 bases and 4 bases, there was a span of 10 bases. The CDR3 runs to 15 residues. Germline V gene sequence: CDR1 SGHVS, CDR2 FQNEAQ. The CDR3 sequence: CASSLALGRNQPQHF. The DNA of the CDR3 is TGTGCCAGCAGCTTAGCGCTGGGGCGTAATCAGCCCCAGCATTTT.

In this sample, this clonotype turned up a few times. J is TRBJ1-2 and V is TRBV29-1; D unresolved. The CDR3 runs 12 residues. With 1 base removed from V and 3 bases from J, the gap between germline ends came to 6 bases. Germline lookup yields CDR1 SQVTM and CDR2 ANQGSEA. CDR3 protein: CSVEAEDYGYTF. The CDR3 DNA follows: TGCAGCGTTGAAGCAGAAGACTATGGCTACACCTTC.

This rearrangement joins TRBV7-2 to TRBJ2-2; 8 bases are shared with TRBD1. V lost 4 bases to trimming and J lost 7 bases; unmatched junction nucleotides: 14. From germline, CDR1 is SGHTA and CDR2 FQGNSA. CDR3 length equals 17 residues. As DNA, the CDR3 is TGTGCCAGCAGCTCCAAACCCCCCGGACAGGGCGGCGGGGAGCTGTTTTTT. It yields the protein CASSSKPPGQGGGELFF.

This clonotype was found a few times. This rearrangement joins TRBV7-9 to TRBJ2-7; maybe TRBD2 (5 bases). CDR3 length equals 13 residues. Germline values: CDR1 SEHNR, CDR2 FQNEAQ (reference sequence). V lost 4 bases and J lost 3, with 10 bases in between. CDR3 in amino acids: CASSSRDSYEQYF. CDR3 sequence (DNA): TGTGCCAGCAGCTCCCGGGATAGCTACGAGCAGTACTTC.

The chain recombines TRBV6-1 with TRBJ2-2, with TRBD2 matching over 11 bases. This CDR3 comprises 14 residues. V shed 9 bases, J shed 2 bases, and the junction held 2 bases outside the gene matches. The V gene's germline CDR1 is MNHNS and CDR2 SASEGT. The CDR3 sequence: CASGTSGNTGELFF. CDR3 in DNA: TGTGCCAGTGGGACTAGCGGTAACACCGGGGAGCTGTTTTTT.

This clonotype occurred a few times. The rearrangement joins TRBV28 to TRBJ2-6; tentatively, D is TRBD1 (5 bases). Germline CDR1 and CDR2: MDHEN and SYDVKM. This CDR3 contains 17 residues. Between the trimmed V and J ends, which lost 5 bases and 1 base, there was a span of 15 bases. Written as DNA, the CDR3 is TGTGCCAGCAGTCTCGCAGGGTCCTATTCTGGGGCCAACGTCCTGACTTTC. Its protein is CASSLAGSYSGANVLTF.

This clonotype was counted between two and nine times. The V call is TRBV7-3, the J call TRBJ2-3; TRBD2 agrees at 12 bases. Germline loops: CDR1 SGHTA, CDR2 FQGTGA. Germline trimming cut 4 bases from V and 5 bases from J; bases unmatched to any gene: 4. There are 15 residues in the CDR3. Written as DNA, the CDR3 is TGTGCCAGCAGCTCTAGCGGGGGGGCATTAGATACGCAGTATTTT. This codes for CASSSSGGALDTQYF.

In its sample, this clonotype was seen a few times. The chain joins TRBV27 to TRBJ1-6; D gene uncertain. Looked up from germline, CDR1 is MNHEY and CDR2 is SMNVEV (reference sequence). The V end was cut by 2 bases, the J end by 3 bases, with 2 bases between. CDR3 length: 13 residues. CDR3 sequence: CASSLSYNSPLHF. In DNA form, the CDR3 reads TGTGCCAGCAGTTTAAGCTATAATTCACCCCTCCACTTT.

This clonotype has just a few counts. The V gene is TRBV6-2 or TRBV6-3, the J gene TRBJ2-4, with D perhaps matching TRBD2 (6 bases). CDR1 and CDR2 (germline): MNHEY, SVGEGT. Trimming removed 3 bases at V and 6 bases at J, with 15 bases between. This CDR3 has 15 residues. CDR3 loop: CASSYGRGRSNIQYF. CDR3 sequence (DNA): TGTGCCAGCAGTTATGGGCGGGGCCGGTCAAACATTCAGTACTTC.

The genes are TRBV20-1 and TRBJ2-7, with D tentatively TRBD1 (6 bases). CDR3 size: 11 residues. V dropped 7 bases and J dropped 1 base, with 8 bases sitting between them. Germline CDR1 reads DFQATT; CDR2 reads SNEGSKA (reference sequence). CDR3 coding DNA: TGCAGTGTAGGACAGTCCTACGAGCAGTACTTC. Encoded protein: CSVGQSYEQYF.

CDR3: CASSLNRKNIQYF. The CDR3 DNA sequence: TGTGCCAGCAGTTTAAACAGGAAAAACATTCAGTACTTC. This chain links TRBV2 with TRBJ2-4; perhaps TRBD1 as D (5 bases). V was pared by 5 bases and J by 4 bases, with 9 bases between. Germline loops: CDR1 SNHLY, CDR2 FYNNEI. The CDR3 is 13 amino acids.

The rearrangement links TRBV7-9 to TRBJ2-2, with D maybe TRBD1 (6 bases). The germline V gene encodes CDR1 SEHNR and CDR2 FQNEAQ (reference sequence). The CDR3 consists of 16 residues. The ends were cut back, 1 base at V and 1 base at J, with 10 bases in the middle. DNA of the CDR3: TGTGCCAGCAGCTTAGGTGACAGGAGGAACACCGGGGAGCTGTTTTTT. It specifies CASSLGDRRNTGELFF.